This TCR beta chain was documented in a study of T cells in Graves' hyperthyroidism and ophthalmopathy. Graves' hyperthyroidism without ophthalmopathy progression within 18 months was termed stable. Exclusions: uncontrolled infection, other autoimmune disease, pregnancy, lactation. Each diagnosis was grounded in clinical symptoms, serum thyroxine and TRAb, thyroid ultrasound, and orbital computed tomography. The sample holds a few counts of this clonotype. The TCR beta CDR3 regions underwent amplification using RNA transcripts as the source. TCR CDR3 regions were first amplified by RT-PCR with HTBI primers. TCRdb processed the multiplex PCR reads anew with MiXCR; each CDR3 protein has one entry. The sample holds a few hundred thousand distinct CDR3 sequences, 46% seen once. The TCR was taken from a woman under 30 with Graves' hyperthyroidism. The sample taken for sequencing was peripheral blood or thyroid tissue (not recorded which).

CDR3 sequence (DNA): TGTGCCAGCAGTGGAATACTAGCGTCAGTCTACAATGAGCAGTTCTTC. Its translation is CASSGILASVYNEQFF. The rearrangement links TRBV25-1 to TRBJ2-1; 7 bases are shared with TRBD2. Germline lookup yields CDR1 MGHDK and CDR2 SYGVNS. Trimming took 4 bases from V and 3 from J; bases not matched to a gene: 9. The CDR3 is 16 amino acids.